This T cell receptor beta chain was identified during a study of T cell responses to AZD1222 COVID-19 vaccine. Findings and limits, study-wide: Most donors were white British and more were female, and clonal diversity was possibly underestimated. The CD4 TCRs associated with vaccination extended across spike and predominated at 160-218 and 743-854.

V was clipped by 5 bases and J by 0 bases, with 12 bases between them. Per the germline V gene, CDR1 is MDHEN and CDR2 is SYDVKM. The CDR3 length is 15 residues. Second-dose intervals near 4 or 12 weeks were combined. Clones were read by immunoSEQ multiplex PCR, and TCRdb kept only the in-frame ones, dropping some. The sample has roughly 80,000 clones; 87% are singletons. Concerning this clone itself: Antigen: not known.

This TCR derives from an adult who received the AZD1222 COVID-19 vaccine. This sample comprised peripheral blood, obtained 28 days after the second AZD1222 dose. The V gene is TRBV28, the J gene TRBJ2-3; unclear D gene. The CDR3 nucleotides read TGTGCCAGCAGTGAAGCAATATCTAGCACAGATACGCAGTATTTT. It yields the protein CASSEAISSTDTQYF.